Listed here are 22 T cell receptor beta chains from one sample, sequenced in a study of T-cell memory formation after mild COVID-19. Each CDR3 protein is one row after TCRdb ran MiXCR on the 5' RACE reads. The repertoire has some 450,000 distinct CDR3 sequences, around 20% of them found once; the top ten carry 7.5% to 9.5%. Sequenced input: PBMCs or a T cell subset sorted from them (not recorded which). Every receptor here comes from an adult woman who had mild COVID-19 (a few samples of this study predate the infection). Cell type and time point are not known.

The chain combines TRBV12-3 or TRBV12-4 with TRBJ2-7; possible D gene TRBD1, 6 bases. The length of the CDR3 is 10 residues. The V gene lost 9 bases and the J gene lost 5 bases, with 8 bases spanning the gap. The CDR3 here is CARGGHEQYF. The CDR3 coding sequence is TGTGCCAGAGGGGGTCACGAGCAGTACTTC.

The V call is TRBV7-8, the J call TRBJ2-3, with TRBD2 matching over 9 bases. In germline, CDR1 is SGHVS, CDR2 FQNEAQ. CDR3 size: 13 residues. The ends lost 7 bases at V and 3 bases at J; junction bases unmatched: 2. The CDR3 sequence: CASKAGGTDTQYF. DNA of the CDR3: TGTGCCAGCAAAGCGGGGGGAACAGATACGCAGTATTTT.

A few counts support this clonotype. The rearrangement uses TRBV12-3 or TRBV12-4 and TRBJ1-6; D is undetermined. The ends were cut back, 3 bases at V and 7 bases at J, with 13 bases in the middle. The length of the CDR3 is 15 residues. The DNA for the CDR3 is TGTGCCAGCAGTTTTCGTCCGGACGGGAATTCACCCCTCCACTTT. Its translation: CASSFRPDGNSPLHF.

This clonotype came up a few times. This chain joins TRBV9 and TRBJ1-1; D is unclear. V shed 0 bases and J shed 1 base, with 7 bases lying between them. Germline loops: CDR1 SGDLS, CDR2 YYNGEE. This CDR3 has 14 residues. The CDR3: CASSVGPENTEAFF. As DNA, the CDR3 is TGTGCCAGCAGCGTAGGCCCAGAGAACACTGAAGCTTTCTTT. The full variable domain, its missing parts supplied by reference TRBV9 and TRBJ1-1, is DSGVTQTPKHLITATGQRVTLRCSPRSGDLSVYWYQQSLDQGLQFLIQYYNGEERAKGNILERFSAQQFPDLHSELNLSSLELGDSALYFCASSVGPENTEAFFGQGTRLTVV.

The V call is TRBV5-4, the J call TRBJ2-3; no clear D. CDR1 and CDR2 (germline): SGHNT, YYREEE (reference sequence). V lost 0 bases and J 4 bases, leaving 9 bases between the germline ends. The CDR3 consists of 14 residues. For the CDR3, the DNA is TGTGCCAGCAGCTTGGTGCCCCGCGCAGATACGCAGTATTTT. Translating gives CASSLVPRADTQYF.

This clonotype was counted only a few times. The rearrangement links TRBV11-1 to TRBJ2-3, with D unresolved. Germline V CDR1 and CDR2: SGHAT, FQDESV (reference sequence). The CDR3 totals 17 residues. V was cut by 1 base and J by 4 bases, with 18 bases left in between. The CDR3, as DNA: TGTGCCAGCAGCTTAGTCTCGGTCGGTCCTGGGTCAGATACGCAGTATTTT. Protein sequence: CASSLVSVGPGSDTQYF.

V gene TRBV29-1 combines with J gene TRBJ1-1; D uncertain. Trimming shortened V by 4 bases and J by 1 base, and 16 bases separated the two germline ends. The CDR3 is 15 residues long. The V gene's germline CDR1 is SQVTM and CDR2 ANQGSEA. Here the CDR3 reads CSVGPILETNTEAFF. The CDR3, as DNA: TGCAGCGTTGGCCCCATACTTGAGACGAACACTGAAGCTTTCTTT.

The rearrangement joins TRBV13 to TRBJ2-7; TRBD2 might be the D (6 bases). Between the trimmed V and J ends, which lost 1 base and 2 bases, there was a span of 9 bases. This CDR3 has 14 residues. Germline lookup yields CDR1 PRHDT and CDR2 FYEKMQ (reference sequence). CDR3: CASSLAGETYEQYF. CDR3 bases: TGTGCCAGCAGCTTAGCGGGAGAGACCTACGAGCAGTACTTC.

This clonotype has more than one count but fewer than ten. V is TRBV14 and J is TRBJ2-7; a possible D gene is TRBD1 (5 bases). The CDR3 runs 13 residues. Germline V CDR1 and CDR2: SGHDN, FVKESK. V was shortened by 3 bases and J by 5 bases, with 11 bases between the two germline ends. The CDR3 sequence: CASSHLWGHEQYF. In DNA form, the CDR3 reads TGTGCCAGCAGCCACCTCTGGGGCCACGAGCAGTACTTC. Combining the CDR3 with reference TRBV14 and TRBJ2-7 gives the whole variable domain EAGVTQFPSHSVIEKGQTVTLRCDPISGHDNLYWYRRVMGKEIKFLLHFVKESKQDESGMPNNRFLAERTGGTYSTLKVQPAELEDSGVYFCASSHLWGHEQYFGPGTRLTVT.

The V gene is TRBV5-1, the J gene TRBJ2-7; D unresolved. Germline V lookup: CDR1 SGHRS, CDR2 YFSETQ. Trimming shortened V by 7 bases and J by 3 bases, and 26 bases separated the two germline ends. The CDR3 has 17 residues. The CDR3 reads CASELGFGPKLNYEQYF. DNA of the CDR3: TGCGCCAGCGAGCTTGGATTTGGGCCCAAACTTAACTACGAGCAGTACTTC.

This chain joins TRBV11-2 and TRBJ1-3, with D tentatively TRBD1 (5 bases). The CDR3 runs to 17 residues. V gave up 3 bases and J gave up 0 bases, with 15 bases separating them. Germline loops: CDR1 SGHAT, CDR2 FQNNGV. The CDR3 DNA follows: TGTGCCAGCAGCTTGGCGGGACGAAGAATCTCTGGAAACACCATATATTTT. Its translation: CASSLAGRRISGNTIYF. The full variable domain, its missing parts supplied by reference TRBV11-2 and TRBJ1-3, is EAGVAQSPRYKIIEKRQSVAFWCNPISGHATLYWYQQILGQGPKLLIQFQNNGVVDDSQLPKDRFSAERLKGVDSTLKIQPAKLEDSAVYLCASSLAGRRISGNTIYFGEGSWLTVV.

The V call is TRBV5-5, the J call TRBJ2-1; 7 nucleotides agree with TRBD1. Germline values: CDR1 SGHKS, CDR2 YYEKEE (reference sequence). The CDR3 length is 17 residues. V was clipped by 2 bases and J by 3 bases; unmatched bases: 11. The CDR3 sequence: CASSLRAYGTDYNEQFF. CDR3 bases: TGTGCCAGCAGCTTAAGAGCCTACGGGACAGACTACAATGAGCAGTTCTTC.

The chain has TRBV7-2 and TRBJ2-1; D tentatively fits TRBD1 or TRBD2 (7 bases each). The germline V gene encodes CDR1 SGHTA and CDR2 FQGNSA. CDR3 length equals 16 residues. V lost 5 bases to trimming and J lost 0 bases, with 14 bases between them. The CDR3 nucleotides are TGTGCCAGCAGCGAAGGGAGGGACAGCTCCTACAATGAGCAGTTCTTC. It is translated as CASSEGRDSSYNEQFF.

In its sample, this clonotype was seen a few times. V is TRBV12-3 or TRBV12-4 and J is TRBJ2-2; unclear D gene. V lost 2 bases, J lost 4 bases, and 11 bases lay in between. The CDR3 is 15 amino acids. CDR3 DNA sequence: TGTGCCAGCAGTTTACGGCCAGGCTCCACCGGGGAGCTGTTTTTT. Protein sequence: CASSLRPGSTGELFF.

This rearrangement joins TRBV6-2 or TRBV6-3 to TRBJ2-7; possible D gene TRBD2, 5 bases. V was pared by 7 bases and J by 1 base, with 14 bases between. The germline CDR1 and CDR2 sequences are MNHEY and SVGEGT. The CDR3 contains 14 residues. The CDR3 protein is CASTNGLASYEQYF. The CDR3 nucleotides are TGTGCCAGCACTAACGGGCTAGCTTCCTACGAGCAGTACTTC.

This clonotype was counted at least ten times. The CDR3 spells CASSLDLGAKGSPLHF. In DNA, the CDR3 is TGCGCCAGCAGCTTGGACCTGGGGGCTAAGGGGTCACCCCTCCACTTT. The chain is built from TRBV5-1 and TRBJ1-6; a possible D gene is TRBD1 (6 bases). Germline V gene sequence: CDR1 SGHRS, CDR2 YFSETQ. The CDR3 has 16 residues. Trimming cost V 0 bases and J 10 bases, with 17 bases left between them.

This clonotype was observed a handful of times. The chain employs TRBV7-9 and TRBJ1-1, with TRBD1 as a possible D gene (6 bases). CDR1 is SEHNR and CDR2 is FQNEAQ in the germline V gene (reference sequence). V was clipped by 4 bases and J by 3 bases, with 12 bases between them. This CDR3 has 14 residues. The CDR3 DNA sequence: TGTGCCAGCAGCTCACGAGGGGGACACACTGAAGCTTTCTTT. This translates into CASSSRGGHTEAFF.

This clonotype was counted between two and nine times. The V call is TRBV12-3 or TRBV12-4, the J call TRBJ1-1, with D possibly TRBD1 on 5 matching bases. The V end lost 6 bases, the J end lost 4 bases, and 12 bases lay between the germline ends. This CDR3 has 13 residues. CDR3 sequence: CASRRPGTTEAFF. The DNA for the CDR3 is TGTGCCAGCAGGCGCCCCGGGACCACTGAAGCTTTCTTT.

V is TRBV25-1 and J is TRBJ1-6; D perhaps matches TRBD1 (5 bases). V was pared by 8 bases and J by 6 bases, with 20 bases between. Germline V lookup: CDR1 MGHDK, CDR2 SYGVNS. The length of the CDR3 is 16 residues. The CDR3 sequence is CASGGGLGSINSPLHF. CDR3 DNA: TGTGCCAGCGGCGGGGGATTGGGAAGCATTAATTCACCCCTCCACTTT.

J is TRBJ2-3 and V is TRBV7-6; D may match TRBD1 or TRBD2 (6 bases each). The CDR3 is 14 amino acids. The germline gives CDR1 SGHVS, CDR2 FNYEAQ. Trimming pared 1 base from V and 6 bases from J, leaving 11 bases between. The CDR3 reads CASSLGGAVDTQYF. The CDR3 nucleotides are TGTGCCAGCAGCTTAGGGGGGGCCGTGGATACGCAGTATTTT.

In regard to this clonotype: A junction end diverges from the germline sequence, so it may reflect a read error. The rearrangement joins TRBV7-7 to TRBJ2-5, with 10 bases fitting TRBD2. The V gene's germline CDR1 is SSHAT and CDR2 FNYEAQ (reference sequence). This CDR3 is 18 amino acids long. CDR3 bases: TGTGCTAGCAGTTCCTCGACTAGCGGGTCCCTCGGGGGAGAGACCCAGTACTTC. Residues: CASSSSTSGSLGGETQYF.

This clonotype was detected a few times. The rearrangement joins TRBV19 to TRBJ2-2, with D uncertain. Between the trimmed V and J ends, which lost 6 bases and 2 bases, there was a span of 13 bases. The germline CDR1 and CDR2 sequences are LNHDA and SQIVND (reference sequence). The length of the CDR3 is 15 residues. The CDR3 sequence: CASSQTMSNTGELFF. The CDR3 DNA follows: TGTGCCAGTAGCCAGACAATGTCCAACACCGGGGAGCTGTTTTTT.